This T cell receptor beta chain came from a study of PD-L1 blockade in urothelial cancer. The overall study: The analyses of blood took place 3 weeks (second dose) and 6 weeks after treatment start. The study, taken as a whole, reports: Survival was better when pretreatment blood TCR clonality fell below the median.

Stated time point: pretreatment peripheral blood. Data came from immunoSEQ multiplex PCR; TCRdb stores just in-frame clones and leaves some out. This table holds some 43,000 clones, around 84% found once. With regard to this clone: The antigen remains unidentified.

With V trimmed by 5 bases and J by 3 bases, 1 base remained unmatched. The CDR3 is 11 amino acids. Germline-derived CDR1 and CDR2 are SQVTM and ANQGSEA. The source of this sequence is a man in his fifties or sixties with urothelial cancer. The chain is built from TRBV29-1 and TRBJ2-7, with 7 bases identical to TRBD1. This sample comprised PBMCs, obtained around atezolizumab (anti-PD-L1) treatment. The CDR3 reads CSVTGVYEQYF. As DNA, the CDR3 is TGCAGCGTTACAGGGGTCTACGAGCAGTACTTC.